Included here is one T cell receptor (beta chain) sequence, with context. The record originates from a study of blood T cell repertoires in COVID-19. Study in general: Italy, Spain and the United States were the sources of the convalescent and acute COVID-19 samples.

Sequencing used immunoSEQ multiplex PCR; TCRdb keeps in-frame clones, though not all of them. The sample contains roughly 9,200 clones, about 80% of which appear only once. V was clipped by 3 bases and J by 4 bases, with 7 bases between them. CDR3 length: 13 residues. Germline assignment: CDR1 SEHNR and CDR2 FQNEAQ (reference sequence). The V gene is TRBV7-9, the J gene TRBJ2-1; weak D call: TRBD2 (5 bases). The TCR originated in a man aged 65-85 years with active COVID-19. Sequenced input: peripheral blood. The CDR3 region has the DNA TGTGCCAGCAGCTTTACTAGTTACAATGAGCAGTTCTTC. As protein: CASSFTSYNEQFF.